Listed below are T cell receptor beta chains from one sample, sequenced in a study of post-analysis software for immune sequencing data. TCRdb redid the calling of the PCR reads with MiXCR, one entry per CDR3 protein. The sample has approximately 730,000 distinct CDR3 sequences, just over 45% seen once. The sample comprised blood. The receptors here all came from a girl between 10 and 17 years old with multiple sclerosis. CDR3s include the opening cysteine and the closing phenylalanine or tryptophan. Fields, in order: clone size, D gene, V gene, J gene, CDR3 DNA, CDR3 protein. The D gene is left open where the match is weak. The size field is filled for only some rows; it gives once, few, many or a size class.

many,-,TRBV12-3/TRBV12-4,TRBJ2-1,TGTGCCAGCAGTTTGCGGTTTGATGAGCAGTTCTTC,CASSLRFDEQFF
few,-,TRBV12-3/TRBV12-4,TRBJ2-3,TGTGCCAGCAGTTTTGGTCGGGGAGTCACAGATACGCAGTATTTT,CASSFGRGVTDTQYF
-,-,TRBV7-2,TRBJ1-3,TGTGCCAGCAGCTTAGCGCGTCGCACCATATATTTT,CASSLARRTIYF
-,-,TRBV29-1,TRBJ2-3,TGCAGCGTTGAGTGGACGGTCCCTAGCACAGATACGCAGTATTTT,CSVEWTVPSTDTQYF
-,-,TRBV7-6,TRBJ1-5,TGTGCCAGCAGCTTAGGGCCACCTAATAGCAATCAGCCCCAGCATTTT,CASSLGPPNSNQPQHF
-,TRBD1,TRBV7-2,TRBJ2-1,TGTGCCAGCAGCACCCGACAGGGTATACGGGATGAGCAGTTCTTC,CASSTRQGIRDEQFF
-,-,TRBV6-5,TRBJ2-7,TGTGCCAGCAACCCCGGGACTGCCTCCTACGAGCAGTACTTC,CASNPGTASYEQYF
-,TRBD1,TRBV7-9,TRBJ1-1,TGTACCAGCAGCCAAGGGGGCTCTCTGTCTGAAGCTTTCTTT,CTSSQGGSLSEAFF
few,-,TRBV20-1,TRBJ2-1,TGCAGTGCTAGCGGGATCCCCTACAATGAGCAGTTCTTC,CSASGIPYNEQFF
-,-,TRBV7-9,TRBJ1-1,TGTGCCAGCAGCTCCCCATTCCGGCAGGAGGTGAACACTGAAGCTTTCTTT,CASSSPFRQEVNTEAFF
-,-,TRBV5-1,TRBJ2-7,TGCGCCAGCAGCTTGGCTACCACTAAGGACGAGCAGTACTTC,CASSLATTKDEQYF
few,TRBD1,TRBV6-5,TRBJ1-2,TGTGCCAGCAGACCACAGGGGAAGACGGGCTACACCTTC,CASRPQGKTGYTF
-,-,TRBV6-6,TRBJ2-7,TGTGCCAGCATGGGGGCGGCCGCCTACGAGCAGTACTTC,CASMGAAAYEQYF
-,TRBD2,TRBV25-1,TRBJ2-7,TGTGCCAGCAGTGCCCATCTTCCGGCGGGAGGGCGTTCGGTATGCTACGAGCAGTACTTC,CASSAHLPAGGRSVCYEQYF
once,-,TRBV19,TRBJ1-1,TGTGCCAGTATCGGGGGGAGCACTGAAGCTTTCTTT,CASIGGSTEAFF
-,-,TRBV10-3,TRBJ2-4,TGTGCCATCAGCGCCTCCCCGACCGGCGGGTTGACTGAAAACATTCAGTACTTC,CAISASPTGGLTENIQYF
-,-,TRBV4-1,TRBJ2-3,TGCGCCAGCAGCCAAGGGGCGGGAACAGATACGCAGTATTTT,CASSQGAGTDTQYF
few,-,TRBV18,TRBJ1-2,TGTGCCAGCTCACCACAGGGTAATGGCTACACCTTC,CASSPQGNGYTF
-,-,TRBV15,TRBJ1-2,TGTGCCACCAGCAGAGATGTCTCGACAGCGGGAGGCTACACCTTC,CATSRDVSTAGGYTF
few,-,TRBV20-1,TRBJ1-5,TGCAGTGCTAGAGACCGCCCTCGACGGAATCAGCCCCAGCATTTT,CSARDRPRRNQPQHF
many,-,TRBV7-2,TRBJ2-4,TGTGCCAGCAGTTGGAAGGGGTCCCTGGTGGGGGAAAACATTCAGTACTTC,CASSWKGSLVGENIQYF
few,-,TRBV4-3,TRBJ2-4,TGCGCCAGCAGCCAAGGAGGGGCCGGGGAAAACATTCAGTACTTC,CASSQGGAGENIQYF
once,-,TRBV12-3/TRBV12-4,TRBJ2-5,TGTGCCAGCAGCAAAGTTGGGCGCGGGGAGACCCAGTACTTC,CASSKVGRGETQYF
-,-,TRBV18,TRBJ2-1,TGTGCCAGCTCGGCGGACCCAGGGGATGAGCAGTTCTTC,CASSADPGDEQFF
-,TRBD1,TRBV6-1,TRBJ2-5,TGTGCCAGCAGTGAAGCCAGGGGGCGGGTAGAGACCCAGTACTTC,CASSEARGRVETQYF
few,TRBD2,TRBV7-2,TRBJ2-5,TGTGCCAGCAGCTTTCAGGAGCGGGAGCGGTTAGAGACCCAGTACTTC,CASSFQERERLETQYF
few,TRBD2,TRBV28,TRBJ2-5,TGTGCCAGCAGTTTACCGGGACTAGCGGGAGCGGAGACCCAGTACTTC,CASSLPGLAGAETQYF
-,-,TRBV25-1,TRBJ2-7,TGTGCCAGCAGTGTTGGACAGATCTACGAGCAGTACTTC,CASSVGQIYEQYF
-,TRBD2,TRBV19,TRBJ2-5,TGTGCCAGTAGTCCCGGCGGGGGAGGTCAAGAGACCCAGTACTTC,CASSPGGGGQETQYF
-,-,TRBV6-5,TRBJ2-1,TGTGCCAGCAGGGCTAGGGCCTACAATGAGCAGTTCTTC,CASRARAYNEQFF
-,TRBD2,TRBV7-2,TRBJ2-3,TGTGCCAGCAGCTTAGGTCCAGCGGGAGCCGGGTCAGATACGCAGTATTTT,CASSLGPAGAGSDTQYF
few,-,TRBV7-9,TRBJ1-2,TGTGCCAGCAGCCCCCGGGAGGGCTATGGCTACACCTTC,CASSPREGYGYTF
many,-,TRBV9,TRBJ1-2,TGTGCCAGCAGCTATGGGGGGCAGATAAACTATGGCTACACCTTC,CASSYGGQINYGYTF
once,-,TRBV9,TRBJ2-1,TGTGCCAGCAGCGTAGGCCCCGAGCAAGGTGAGCAGTTCTTC,CASSVGPEQGEQFF
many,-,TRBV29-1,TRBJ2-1,TGCAGCGGGCTGGGGCAGGGAGCCTACAATGAGCAGTTCTTC,CSGLGQGAYNEQFF
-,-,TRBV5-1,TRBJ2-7,TGCGCCAGCAGCACACTAGGGACCACCTACGAGCAGTACTTC,CASSTLGTTYEQYF
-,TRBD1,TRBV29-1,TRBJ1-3,TGCAGCGTTAAGACAGGGGGCGAAAACACCATATATTTT,CSVKTGGENTIYF
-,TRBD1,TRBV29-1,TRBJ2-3,TGCAGCGTTGAAGTCCCGACAGGGTCAGATACGCAGTATTTT,CSVEVPTGSDTQYF
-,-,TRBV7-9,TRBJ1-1,TGTGCCAGCGGCGGCCTAGGGAGGATCAGTGACACTGAAGCTTTCTTT,CASGGLGRISDTEAFF
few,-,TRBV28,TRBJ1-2,TGTGCCAGCAGGGGTTACACCTTC,CASRGYTF
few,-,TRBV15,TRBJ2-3,TGTGCCACCAGCAGAGATGGGCTGGACACAGATACGCAGTATTTT,CATSRDGLDTDTQYF
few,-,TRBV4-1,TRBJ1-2,TGCGCCAGCAGCCAAGAACCAGGGACCTATGGCTACACCTTC,CASSQEPGTYGYTF
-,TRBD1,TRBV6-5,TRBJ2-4,TGTGCCAGCAGCGACAGGGCCCCCAGCTCGGACATTCAGTACTTC,CASSDRAPSSDIQYF
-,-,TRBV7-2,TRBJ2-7,TGTGCCAGCAGCTTAAGGTCGGTCGACGAGCAGTACTTC,CASSLRSVDEQYF
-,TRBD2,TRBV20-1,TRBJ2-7,TGCAGTGCTCGTCCCCCGGGAGGCGAGCAGTACTTC,CSARPPGGEQYF
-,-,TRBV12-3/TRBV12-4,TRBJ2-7,TGTGCCAGCAGTCTCCAAAGGACTCGTGAGCAGTACTTC,CASSLQRTREQYF
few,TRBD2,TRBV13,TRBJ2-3,TGTGCCAGCAGCCCCACGGGCGGGAGGAATTACACAGATACGCAGTATTTT,CASSPTGGRNYTDTQYF
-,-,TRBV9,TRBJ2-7,TGTGCCAGCAGCGTAGGCGAGATCTCCTACGAGCAGTACTTC,CASSVGEISYEQYF
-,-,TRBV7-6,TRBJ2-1,TGTGCCAGCAGCTCTTCAAATATATACAATGAGTGGTTCTTC,CASSSSNIYNEWFF